The next 9 T cell receptor beta chains were all read from a single sample in a study of T cell changes during pregnancy in multiple sclerosis. Libraries were prepared by immunoSEQ multiplex PCR; TCRdb keeps only in-frame clonotypes and omits some of them. The repertoire holds 84,000 or so clones, with 94% as singletons. The specimen comprised peripheral blood, sampled in the third trimester of pregnancy. All receptors derive from a female donor with multiple sclerosis, enrolled in a pregnancy study.

Points on this clone: An end of the junction does not agree with germline; a read error may underlie this. DNA for the CDR3: TGTGTCAGCAGTTCCTCACCGACTAGCGATGAGCAGTTCTTC. Translating it yields CVSSSSPTSDEQFF. V usage is TRBV27 and J usage is TRBJ2-1; TRBD2 matches 8 bases. The CDR3 is made up of 14 amino acids. CDR1 MNHEY and CDR2 SMNVEV come from the germline V gene (reference sequence).

The V gene is TRBV27, the J gene TRBJ2-6; weak D call: TRBD1 (6 bases). V gave up 5 bases and J gave up 0 bases, with 17 bases separating them. Germline lookup yields CDR1 MNHEY and CDR2 SMNVEV (reference sequence). The CDR3 length is 18 residues. The CDR3 reads CASSAQGWQNSGANVLTF. The CDR3 DNA reads TGTGCCAGCAGTGCCCAGGGGTGGCAAAACTCTGGGGCCAACGTCCTGACTTTC.

The chain joins TRBV6-4 to TRBJ2-3, with D maybe TRBD1 (6 bases). The CDR3 loop spans 16 amino acids. V lost 5 bases to trimming and J lost 1 base, with 16 bases between them. Germline V lookup: CDR1 MRHNA, CDR2 SNTAGT. CDR3 amino acids: CASSYQQGLGTDTQYF. CDR3 DNA: TGTGCCAGCAGTTATCAACAGGGTTTGGGCACAGATACGCAGTATTTT.

This chain connects TRBV15 to TRBJ2-7; TRBD1 aligns across 9 bases. The CDR3 is 18 residues long. V shed 0 bases, J shed 0 bases, and the junction held 9 bases outside the gene matches. Germline loops: CDR1 LNHNV, CDR2 YYDKDF (reference sequence). The CDR3 sequence: CATSREPRGTGNSYEQYF. CDR3 DNA sequence: TGTGCCACCAGCAGAGAGCCCCGCGGGACAGGGAACTCCTACGAGCAGTACTTC.

V is TRBV9 and J is TRBJ1-5, with 7 bases matching TRBD1. The V gene end was trimmed by 0 bases and the J gene end by 5 bases; junction bases not matched to a gene: 5. The germline CDR1 and CDR2 sequences are SGDLS and YYNGEE. The CDR3 has 15 amino acids. The CDR3 coding sequence is TGTGCCAGCAGCGTAGGGTCCACAGGGGATCAGCCCCAGCATTTT. Translated: CASSVGSTGDQPQHF.

This clone occurred a few times. The chain employs TRBV19 and TRBJ1-1; tentatively, D is TRBD1 (6 bases). Germline CDR1 and CDR2: LNHDA and SQIVND (reference sequence). Deletions cut 4 bases from V and 5 bases from J, with 14 bases between. The CDR3 spans 14 residues. The CDR3 loop reads CASSRQVLGTEAFF. DNA of the CDR3: TGTGCCAGTAGTAGACAGGTACTGGGGACTGAAGCTTTCTTT. Combining the CDR3 with reference TRBV19 and TRBJ1-1 gives the whole variable domain DGGITQSPKYLFRKEGQNVTLSCEQNLNHDAMYWYRQDPGQGLRLIYYSQIVNDFQKGDIAEGYSVSREKKESFPLTVTSAQKNPTAFYLCASSRQVLGTEAFFGQGTRLTVV.

This chain joins TRBV13 and TRBJ2-3; no firm D call. V was trimmed by 2 bases and J by 1 base, leaving 10 bases between them. The CDR3 contains 15 residues. The germline V gene encodes CDR1 PRHDT and CDR2 FYEKMQ (reference sequence). The CDR3 nucleotides read TGTGCCAGCAGCTTACGTGTCAGTGGCACAGATACGCAGTATTTT. Protein: CASSLRVSGTDTQYF.

The J gene is TRBJ1-1, the V gene TRBV6-5, with unresolved D. In germline, CDR1 is MNHEY, CDR2 SVGAGI. Trimming pared 4 bases from V and 4 bases from J, leaving 13 bases between. This CDR3 contains 14 residues. The CDR3 DNA reads TGTGCCAGCAGTTCTAACAGTAGAAGCACTGAAGCTTTCTTT. Its translation is CASSSNSRSTEAFF.

The V gene is TRBV7-3, the J gene TRBJ1-2; D possibly corresponds to TRBD1 (6 bases). V gave up 5 bases and J gave up 4 bases, with 17 bases separating them. Germline lookup yields CDR1 SGHTA and CDR2 FQGTGA. CDR3 size: 15 residues. The CDR3 bases are TGTGCCAGCAGCCCTCAACCTGGGACACTCTATGGCTACACCTTC. Its protein product is CASSPQPGTLYGYTF.